The next 20 T cell receptor beta chains were all read from a single sample in a study of Ad26.COV2.S vaccination and SARS-CoV-2 variants. Treatment reported: some 20 received Ad26.COV2.S at low or high dose, single or two shots; roughly five received placebo; per-sample allocation not given. Material that was analyzed had been drawn on day 63 after the first vaccine or placebo injection. Using immunoSEQ multiplex PCR, the repertoire was profiled, and TCRdb retains in-frame clones only, with some absent. The data show more than 350,000 clones, 90% seen once. The material sequenced was peripheral blood, taken in a trial of Ad26.COV2.S vaccine versus placebo. Receptors originate from a person between 18 and 59 years old who received the Ad26.COV2.S COVID-19 vaccine or a placebo.

V is TRBV2 and J is TRBJ2-1; the match to TRBD2 covers 10 bases. With 6 bases clipped from V and 4 bases from J, the junction kept 3 bases outside the gene matches. Germline assignment: CDR1 SNHLY and CDR2 FYNNEI. The CDR3 spans 14 residues. CDR3 residues: CASSPSGSYNEQFF. CDR3 bases: TGTGCCAGCAGCCCTAGCGGGAGTTACAATGAGCAGTTCTTC.

CDR3 residues: CASSLTGLAGGTETQYF. CDR3 in DNA: TGTGCCAGCAGCTTAACGGGACTAGCGGGAGGAACTGAGACCCAGTACTTC. The gene calls are TRBV7-3 and TRBJ2-5, with 15 bases that match TRBD2. Germline V gives CDR1 SGHTA, CDR2 FQGTGA. The junction had 4 bases not matched to a gene; V was cut back by 0 bases and J by 5 bases. CDR3 length: 17 amino acids.

The chain employs TRBV19 and TRBJ1-6; tentative D call: TRBD1 (6 bases). The germline V gene encodes CDR1 LNHDA and CDR2 SQIVND (reference sequence). Trimming took 4 bases from V and 6 from J, leaving 19 bases between them. This CDR3 comprises 17 residues. For the CDR3, the DNA is TGTGCCAGTAGTACCAGACTACAGGGAGTGGGTAATTCACCCCTCCACTTT. Translating gives CASSTRLQGVGNSPLHF.

This clone turned up a few times. The V gene is TRBV11-2, the J gene TRBJ2-7, with 7 bases that match TRBD2. The CDR3 runs to 14 residues. Germline loops: CDR1 SGHAT, CDR2 FQNNGV. V lost 0 bases and J lost 3; bases outside the gene matches: 2. The CDR3 reads CASSLEGEGYEQYF. DNA of the CDR3: TGTGCCAGCAGCTTAGAGGGGGAGGGCTACGAGCAGTACTTC.

The chain employs TRBV4-2 and TRBJ2-3; 13 bases are shared with TRBD2. Trimming took 3 bases from V and 2 from J; bases not matched to a gene: 5. Per germline, CDR1 LGHNA and CDR2 YNFKEQ. The CDR3 contains 17 residues. DNA of the CDR3: TGTGCCAGCAGCCAGGGGGGGACTAGCGGGAACACAGATACGCAGTATTTT. This codes for CASSQGGTSGNTDTQYF.

V is TRBV5-1 and J is TRBJ2-1; 10 bases match TRBD2. Germline V gene lookup returns CDR1 SGHRS and CDR2 YFSETQ. The CDR3 extends over 16 amino acids. Losses at the gene ends were 2 bases for V and 0 bases for J; bases not matched to a gene: 2. The CDR3 region has the DNA TGCGCCAGCAGCTTTTCTAGCGGGAGCTCCTACAATGAGCAGTTCTTC. Translated: CASSFSSGSSYNEQFF.

The V and J genes are TRBV7-9 and TRBJ2-3, with D possibly matching TRBD1 (6 bases). The CDR3 runs to 16 residues. The V end was cut by 5 bases, the J end by 4 bases, with 19 bases between. The V gene's germline CDR1 is SEHNR and CDR2 FQNEAQ (reference sequence). CDR3 in DNA: TGTGCCAGCAGCAAAACGAATCACCAGGGGTCAGATACGCAGTATTTT. This encodes CASSKTNHQGSDTQYF. Based on the CDR3 plus reference TRBV7-9 and TRBJ2-3, the full variable domain is DTGVSQNPRHKITKRGQNVTFRCDPISEHNRLYWYRQTLGQGPEFLTYFQNEAQLEKSRLLSDRFSAERPKGSFSTLEIQRTEQGDSAMYLCASSKTNHQGSDTQYFGPGTRLTVL.

The chain joins TRBV6-5 to TRBJ2-1, with D possibly matching TRBD2 (7 bases). The CDR3 runs 16 residues. Germline lookup yields CDR1 MNHEY and CDR2 SVGAGI. With 3 bases removed from V and 6 bases from J, the gap between germline ends came to 18 bases. The CDR3 loop is CASSYIGGRGGNEQFF. Written as DNA, the CDR3 is TGTGCCAGCAGTTATATAGGCGGGAGAGGGGGCAATGAGCAGTTCTTC.

Only one count was recorded for this clone. The J gene is TRBJ1-2, the V gene TRBV7-9, with 9 bases lining up with TRBD1. V lost 5 bases, J lost 5 bases, and 9 bases stayed unmatched. In germline, CDR1 is SEHNR, CDR2 FQNEAQ (reference sequence). The CDR3 is made up of 15 amino acids. CDR3 bases: TGTGCCAGCAGCCCCCAGGAGGGACAGGGATATGGCTACACCTTC. Encoded protein: CASSPQEGQGYGYTF.

The chain uses TRBV18 and TRBJ2-6; D possibly corresponds to TRBD1 (6 bases). This CDR3 region has 16 residues. CDR1 and CDR2 (germline): KGHSH, LQKENI. V was cut by 2 bases and J by 0 bases, with 8 bases left in between. The CDR3 sequence: CASSPTGSSGANVLTF. DNA of the CDR3: TGTGCCAGCTCACCAACAGGGAGCTCTGGGGCCAACGTCCTGACTTTC.

The chain recombines TRBV6-6 with TRBJ1-6; 7 bases are shared with TRBD1. Trimming cost V 2 bases and J 5 bases; bases outside gene matches: 3. The CDR3 length is 15 residues. Germline V gene sequence: CDR1 MNHNY, CDR2 SVGAGI (reference sequence). CDR3 sequence reads: CASSYRDRDNSPLHF. In DNA, the CDR3 is TGTGCCAGCAGTTACCGGGACAGAGATAATTCACCCCTCCACTTT.

The chain recombines TRBV27 with TRBJ1-4; no reliable D call. CDR3 length equals 14 residues. Between the trimmed V and J ends, which lost 3 bases and 1 base, there was a span of 6 bases. Germline V gene data show CDR1 as MNHEY and CDR2 as SMNVEV (reference sequence). The CDR3 is CASSLAVTNEKLFF. The CDR3 region has the DNA TGTGCCAGCAGTTTGGCGGTAACTAATGAAAAACTGTTTTTT.

The V and J genes are TRBV2 and TRBJ2-1, with 14 nucleotides matching TRBD2. The CDR3 is made up of 16 amino acids. From germline, CDR1 is SNHLY and CDR2 FYNNEI. V lost 6 bases and J lost 4; bases outside the gene matches: 5. CDR3 region: CASRDRLAGGYNEQFF. The CDR3 nucleotides read TGTGCCAGCAGGGACCGACTAGCGGGGGGGTACAATGAGCAGTTCTTC.

V is TRBV30 and J is TRBJ2-2; 7 bases align to TRBD1. There are 15 residues in the CDR3. With V trimmed by 0 bases and J by 4 bases, 5 bases remained unmatched. Germline V gene sequence: CDR1 GTSNPN, CDR2 SVGIG (reference sequence). CDR3 loop: CAWSVIGTVTGELFF. CDR3 sequence (DNA): TGTGCCTGGAGTGTAATTGGGACAGTCACCGGGGAGCTGTTTTTT.

This clone was seen a few times. This rearrangement joins TRBV5-5 to TRBJ2-7; 10 bases agree with TRBD2. Trimming at V came to 0 bases and at J to 4 bases, leaving 16 bases not matched to a gene. The CDR3 length is 19 residues. Germline V gives CDR1 SGHKS, CDR2 YYEKEE (reference sequence). The CDR3 loop is CASSLAWLAGEPFTYEQYF. The CDR3 DNA follows: TGTGCCAGCAGCTTGGCATGGCTAGCGGGGGAACCCTTTACTTACGAGCAGTACTTC.

This clone was picked up one time. The chain carries TRBV6-5 and TRBJ1-5; D is unresolved. CDR1 and CDR2 from the germline V gene are MNHEY and SVGAGI. Trimming pared 7 bases from V and 4 bases from J, leaving 17 bases between. This CDR3 is built from 15 residues. The CDR3 DNA is TGTGCCAGCAAAGGGCCAACGTCGGGGAATCAGCCCCAGCATTTT. It is translated as CASKGPTSGNQPQHF.

The chain couples TRBV7-7 to TRBJ2-5; TRBD2 might be the D (6 bases). The CDR3 runs to 16 residues. CDR1 and CDR2 (germline): SSHAT, FNYEAQ (reference sequence). Trimming cost V 1 base and J 2 bases, with 14 bases left between them. The CDR3 is CASSLGSSAGQETQYF. CDR3 DNA: TGTGCCAGCAGCTTAGGTTCTAGCGCGGGACAAGAGACCCAGTACTTC.

V gene TRBV7-2 combines with J gene TRBJ1-2; a weak D match, TRBD1 (5 bases). V was clipped by 5 bases and J by 8 bases, with 18 bases between them. Germline assignment: CDR1 SGHTA and CDR2 FQGNSA. There are 14 residues in the CDR3. DNA of the CDR3: TGTGCCAGCAGCATACAAACAGGCCTTTCCGGCTACACCTTC. Protein: CASSIQTGLSGYTF.

The chain has TRBV9 and TRBJ2-2, with TRBD1 matching over 8 bases. The trim removed 1 base at V and 7 bases at J, leaving 12 bases unmatched. Germline CDR1 and CDR2: SGDLS and YYNGEE. The CDR3 covers 17 residues. The DNA for the CDR3 is TGTGCCAGCAGCGTACTGTCAGGGGGCGCCGGAGGCGGGGAGCTGTTTTTT. It yields the protein CASSVLSGGAGGGELFF.

The chain couples TRBV6-2 or TRBV6-3 to TRBJ1-3; 8 bases are shared with TRBD1. The CDR3 spans 18 residues. Germline assignment: CDR1 MNHEY and CDR2 SVGEGT. V was clipped by 2 bases and J by 0 bases; unmatched bases: 9. The CDR3 protein is CASSYLGGQAVSGNTIYF. The CDR3 bases are TGTGCCAGCAGTTACCTCGGGGGACAGGCCGTCTCTGGAAACACCATATATTTT.